The clone carrying this TCR beta chain was counted a few times. The data belong to a study of T cells after yellow fever vaccination. The CDR3 extends over 15 amino acids. The V gene's germline CDR1 is MNHEY and CDR2 SVGEGT. Trimming left V 5 bases short and J 1 base short, with 12 bases between. TCRdb reprocessed the 5' RACE reads with MiXCR, giving one entry per CDR3 protein. The sample holds 300,000 to 350,000 distinct CDR3 sequences; roughly 7.5% are singletons and the top ten take roughly 15%. The V gene is TRBV6-2 or TRBV6-3, the J gene TRBJ1-5; no clear D gene. The source was PBMCs, collected roughly 46 days after the first yellow fever vaccination. The sequence was collected from a young man who received the YFV17D yellow fever vaccine. The CDR3 region has the DNA TGTGCCAGCAGTACGTGGTCGGGGAGCAATCAGCCCCAGCATTTT. Translated, it gives CASSTWSGSNQPQHF.